This T cell receptor (beta chain) comes out of a study of vaccination and CD4 T cells after COVID-19. At the level of the study: Stimuli were overlapping spike peptide pools of SARS-CoV-2 and three common cold coronaviruses (HCoV-NL63, HCoV-OC43, HCoV-229E). Study-wide results and limits: Within convalescent individuals, 304 out of 307 vaccine-specific clones proved to be spike mono-reactive.

Once obtained from cultured CD4+ T cells, the DNA was sequenced using the Oncomine TCR Beta short-read assay. From the PCR reads, TCRdb called clonotypes with MiXCR, one entry per CDR3 protein. The sample holds 9,500 to 15,000 distinct CDR3 sequences; roughly 57% are singletons and the top ten take roughly 9%. The CDR3 is 12 amino acids. Between the trimmed V and J ends, which lost 6 bases and 7 bases, there was a span of 10 bases. CDR1 is DFQATT and CDR2 is SNEGSKA in the germline V gene (reference sequence). Only a few counts were recorded for this clonotype. What it binds is not known. Sample treatment: approximately 9-day PBMC culture with coronavirus spike peptide pools or control peptides (ViraFEST assay).

This chain links TRBV20-1 with TRBJ1-6; no clear D. The sequence was obtained from a human donor who had recovered from COVID-19. Sample: CD4+ T cells from blood, cultured in vitro, taken before SARS-CoV-2 vaccination. CDR3 sequence: CSASRGNSPLHF. As DNA, the CDR3 is TGCAGTGCCTCTCGAGGAAATTCACCCCTCCACTTT.